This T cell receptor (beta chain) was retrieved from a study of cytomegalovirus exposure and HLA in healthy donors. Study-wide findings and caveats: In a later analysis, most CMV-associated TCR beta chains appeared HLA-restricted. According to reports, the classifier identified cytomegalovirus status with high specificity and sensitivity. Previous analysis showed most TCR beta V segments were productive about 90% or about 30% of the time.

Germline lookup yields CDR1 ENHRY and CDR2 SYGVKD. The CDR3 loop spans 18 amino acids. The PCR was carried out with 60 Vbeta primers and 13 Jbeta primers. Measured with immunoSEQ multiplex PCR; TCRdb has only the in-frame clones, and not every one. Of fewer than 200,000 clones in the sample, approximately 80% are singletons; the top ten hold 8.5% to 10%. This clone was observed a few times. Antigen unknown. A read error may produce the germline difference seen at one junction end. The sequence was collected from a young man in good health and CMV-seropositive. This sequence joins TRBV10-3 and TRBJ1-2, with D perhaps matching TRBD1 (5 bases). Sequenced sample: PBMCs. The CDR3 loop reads CASSEKAAGQLQIYGYTF. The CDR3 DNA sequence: TGTGCCAGCAGTGAAAAGGCGGCAGGGCAACTCCAAATCTATGGCTACACCTTC.